This T cell receptor (beta chain) appears in the sequencing data of a study of blood T cell repertoires in COVID-19. On the study more broadly: Donors in the United States, Italy and Spain gave samples during acute or convalescent COVID-19. T cells, B-cell-depleted T cells, or PBMCs supplied cDNA or gDNA.

V shed 1 base and J shed 5 bases, with 6 bases lying between them. The CDR3 is made up of 14 amino acids. Germline lookup yields CDR1 SGHNT and CDR2 YENEEA. Per the original data handling: Cell counts per sample came from amplifying reference gene primers. Libraries were prepared by immunoSEQ multiplex PCR; TCRdb keeps only in-frame clonotypes and omits some of them. V and J calls and clone size are copied from that table; D and trimming were computed from the DNA. The profile covers a few hundred thousand clones, with roughly nine tenths appearing a single time and 3.5% to 5.5% taken by the ten largest. This clone is a singleton in its sample.

The chain recombines TRBV11-3 with TRBJ1-6; D unresolved. The TCR comes from a woman in her thirties or forties who had recovered from COVID-19. The sequenced sample was peripheral blood. CDR3 region: CASSLGEDNSPLHF. CDR3 nucleotide sequence: TGTGCCAGCAGCTTAGGAGAGGATAATTCACCCCTCCACTTT.